A selection of T cell receptor beta chains follows, all from one sample in a study of OX40 agonist ivuxolimab in advanced cancers. Clones were read by immunoSEQ multiplex PCR, and TCRdb kept only the in-frame ones, dropping some. The sample contains 35,000 to 50,000 clones, roughly nine tenths of which appear only once. Sequencing was performed on CD4+ or CD8+ T cells sorted from blood, taken in a trial of the OX40 agonist ivuxolimab. These receptors all come from an adult with an advanced solid tumor such as melanoma, head and neck, liver or kidney cancer. Each CDR3 is given with its conserved first and last residue. Fields, in order: D gene, V gene, clone size, J gene, CDR3 DNA, CDR3 protein. A D gene is named only where the DNA matches it firmly. Size values are once, few and many counts, or a class for expanded clones, and some rows have none.

NA	TRBV5-1	NA	TRBJ2-5	TGCGCCAGCAGCTTGCTTGGTTATGCCCTGAGGCAGCAGTACTTC	CASSLLGYALRQQYF
NA	TRBV2	NA	TRBJ2-7	TGTGCCAGCAGTTATCGGGCCGAATCCTACGAGCAGTACTTC	CASSYRAESYEQYF
TRBD2	TRBV19	NA	TRBJ2-3	TGTGCCAGTAGTAACCGACTAGCGGCAGATACGCAGTATTTT	CASSNRLAADTQYF
TRBD1	TRBV7-2	NA	TRBJ1-2	TGTGCCAGCAGCTCCTCGGGACAGGGGGCACGGGGCTACACCTTC	CASSSSGQGARGYTF
TRBD2	TRBV11-2	NA	TRBJ2-3	TGTGCCAGCAGCTTAGTAGGGCTAGCGGGAGCAGATACGCAGTATTTT	CASSLVGLAGADTQYF
NA	TRBV4-2	NA	TRBJ1-6	TGTGCCAGCAGCCCCATAACGGACGGATCACCCCTCCACTTT	CASSPITDGSPLHF
TRBD1	TRBV2	NA	TRBJ2-7	TGTGCCAGCAGTGAAAGGGGACAGGGGTCCTACGAGCAGTACTTC	CASSERGQGSYEQYF
NA	TRBV10-3	NA	TRBJ1-1	TGTGCCATCAGTGGGGGATTGGGGCGTGAGATCACTGAAGCTTTCTTT	CAISGGLGREITEAFF
NA	TRBV30	few	TRBJ2-5	TGTGCCTGGACAGAGCAGGGAGAGACCCAGTACTTC	CAWTEQGETQYF
NA	TRBV5-1	NA	TRBJ2-7	TGCGCCAGCAGGAAGGGACCCTCGGGGTACGAGCAGTACTTC	CASRKGPSGYEQYF
NA	TRBV19	NA	TRBJ1-5	TGTGCCAGTAGAGGGACCACAAATAGCAATCAGCCCCAGCATTTT	CASRGTTNSNQPQHF